Listed here is a single T cell receptor beta chain. Its antigen is unknown. The data belong to a study of cytomegalovirus exposure and HLA in healthy donors. Findings of the study overall: A missense DCLRE1C variant was associated with V- and J-gene trimming of TCR beta chains in a later analysis, and an independent cohort replicated the association. As a later analysis revealed, most CMV-associated TCR beta chains appeared HLA-restricted. Earlier results showed most TCR beta V segments being productive about 90% or about 30% of the time. Among donors in an Asian-associated ancestry cluster, a later analysis reportedly found fewer N-insertions than the approximately 700-donor mean.

Primers: 60 Vbeta forward and 13 Jbeta reverse. Assay: immunoSEQ multiplex PCR; the TCRdb copy retains only in-frame clones and omits some. In the table there are about 200,000 clones, 82% of which are singletons. Input material: PBMCs. This TCR came from a boy between 2 and 15 years old in good health and CMV-seronegative.

This chain's CDR3 is CASSIDQAASYEQYF. CDR3 coding DNA: TGTGCCAGTAGTATAGATCAGGCAGCCTCCTACGAGCAGTACTTC. The chain is built from TRBV19 and TRBJ2-7, with no clear D. The germline V and J ends were trimmed by 0 bases and 0 bases, with 9 bases remaining between them. CDR3 length: 15 amino acids. Per the germline V gene, CDR1 is LNHDA and CDR2 is SQIVND (reference sequence).